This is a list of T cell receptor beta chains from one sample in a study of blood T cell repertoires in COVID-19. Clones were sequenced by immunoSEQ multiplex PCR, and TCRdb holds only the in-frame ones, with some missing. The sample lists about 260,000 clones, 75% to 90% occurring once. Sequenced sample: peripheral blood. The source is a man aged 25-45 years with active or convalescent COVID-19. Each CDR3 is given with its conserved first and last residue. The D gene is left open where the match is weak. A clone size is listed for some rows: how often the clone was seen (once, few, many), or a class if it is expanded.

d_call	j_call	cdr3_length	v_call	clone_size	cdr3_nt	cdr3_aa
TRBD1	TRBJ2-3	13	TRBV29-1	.	TGCAGCGTCGCAGGGGGAAGCACAGATACGCAGTATTTT	CSVAGGSTDTQYF
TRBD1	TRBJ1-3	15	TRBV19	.	TGTGCCAGTTCTGACAGGGGCAGCTCTGGAAACACCATATATTTT	CASSDRGSSGNTIYF
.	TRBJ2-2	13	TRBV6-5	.	TGTGCCAGCAGCCCAGGTTTGACCGGGGAGCTGTTTTTT	CASSPGLTGELFF
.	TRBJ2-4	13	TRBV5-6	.	TGTGCCAGCAGCTTTACCGGCGGTCTCCTTCAGTACTTC	CASSFTGGLLQYF
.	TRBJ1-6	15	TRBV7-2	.	TGTGCCAGCGGGGACTTAACAGATTTCCCTTCACCCCTCCACTTT	CASGDLTDFPSPLHF
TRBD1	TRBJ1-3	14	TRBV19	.	TGTGCCACCCTGACAGGGTCTCCTGGAAACACCATATATTTT	CATLTGSPGNTIYF
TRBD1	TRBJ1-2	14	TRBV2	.	TGTGCCAGCAGTGAATCCGGACAGGGGCATGGCTACACCTTC	CASSESGQGHGYTF
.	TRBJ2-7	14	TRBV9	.	TGTGCCAGCAGCCCCCGGGACTCCCCGGGAGAGCAGTACTTC	CASSPRDSPGEQYF
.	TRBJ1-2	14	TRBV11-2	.	TGTGCCAGCAGCCGAGCGACGGCGCCTTATGGCTACACCTTC	CASSRATAPYGYTF
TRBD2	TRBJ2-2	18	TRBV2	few	TGTGCCAGCAGCCCCCCGGGACTAGCGGGGGGGCAGCCCGGGGAGCTGTTTTTT	CASSPPGLAGGQPGELFF
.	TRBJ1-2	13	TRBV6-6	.	TGTGCCAGCAGTTACTCGAACGGGTGGGGCTACACCTTC	CASSYSNGWGYTF
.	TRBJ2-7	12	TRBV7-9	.	TGTGCCAGCGGTGCAGGCTTCTACGAGCAGTACTTC	CASGAGFYEQYF
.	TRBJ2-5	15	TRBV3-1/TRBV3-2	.	TGTGCCAGCAGCCAAGCGACAGGGGAGGGAGAGACCCAGTACTTC	CASSQATGEGETQYF
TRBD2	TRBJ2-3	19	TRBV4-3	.	TGCGCCAGCAGCCAAGAAGCTAGCGGGGGCGAAGTTAGCACAGATACGCAGTATTTT	CASSQEASGGEVSTDTQYF
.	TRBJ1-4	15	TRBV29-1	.	TGCAGCGTTGGGCTCAGCGGGGCAGCTAATGAAAAACTGTTTTTT	CSVGLSGAANEKLFF
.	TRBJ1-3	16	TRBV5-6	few	TGTGCCAGCAGCCCTACAGAGGGTCTAATTGGAAACACCATATATTTT	CASSPTEGLIGNTIYF
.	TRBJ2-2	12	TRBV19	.	TGTGCCAGTCGTGACTCCACCGGGGAGCTGTTTTTT	CASRDSTGELFF
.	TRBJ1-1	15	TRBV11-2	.	TGTGCCAGCAGCTCTGAAAACAGGGTTGCCACTGAAGCTTTCTTT	CASSSENRVATEAFF
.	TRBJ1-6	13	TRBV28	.	TGTGCCAGCAGTTTATACGGGAATTCACCCCTCCACTTT	CASSLYGNSPLHF
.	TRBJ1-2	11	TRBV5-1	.	TGCGCCAGCAGCTTGGACAGTGGCTACACCTTC	CASSLDSGYTF